A single TCR beta chain is shown here with its context. The record originates from a study of blood T cell repertoires in COVID-19. Study-wide context: The samples span acute and convalescent COVID-19 from the United States, Italy and Spain. In each case, the material was cDNA or gDNA derived from T cells, B-cell-depleted T cells, or PBMCs.

In the authors' workflow: Reference gene primer amplification gave nucleated cell count estimates. TCRdb's table, derived via immunoSEQ multiplex PCR, lists solely in-frame clones and lacks some. That table is the source of V, J and clone size, and D and trimming were worked out from the DNA. Of about 96,000 clones listed, over 60% were seen once; the top ten hold about 8.1%. Input material: peripheral blood. This clonotype was sampled from a man aged 50 to 59 who had recovered from COVID-19.

This CDR3 is CASRSTAYSGANVLTF. The CDR3 DNA follows: TGTGCCAGCAGGTCTACTGCTTACTCTGGGGCCAACGTCCTGACTTTC. This chain uses TRBV27 with TRBJ2-6; no clear D gene. The V end lost 6 bases, the J end lost 0 bases, and 12 bases lay between the germline ends. Germline CDR1 and CDR2: MNHEY and SMNVEV (reference sequence). The CDR3 has 16 amino acids. Using reference TRBV27 and TRBJ2-6 for the parts outside the CDR3, the full variable domain is EAQVTQNPRYLITVTGKKLTVTCSQNMNHEYMSWYRQDPGLGLRQIYYSMNVEVTDKGDVPEGYKVSRKEKRNFPLILESPSPNQTSLYFCASRSTAYSGANVLTFGAGSRLTVL.